The clone carrying this TCR beta chain was counted many times. What it binds is unknown. The germline V gene encodes CDR1 DFQATT and CDR2 SNEGSKA (reference sequence). The CDR3 runs 14 residues. The data belong to a study of T cell repertoires in cytomegalovirus infection. On the study more broadly: Evidence of both CMV infection and a matching HLA type came from public TCR beta signatures. General study points: The study found HLA-C-restricted CMV-specific TCR beta clonotypes dominating the ex vivo response. Summed frequency of public TCR beta families distinguished CMV carriers with the relevant HLA.

TCRdb analysed the reads with MiXCR anew, one entry per CDR3 protein. Among under 250,000 distinct CDR3 sequences listed, approximately 7% were seen once. The receptor was derived from a human donor in good health (CMV status not recorded). Some clones in this sample may be carry-over from other donors' samples. The genes are TRBV20-1 and TRBJ1-5, with 9 nucleotides matching TRBD1. Sequencing was done on a sample of PBMCs. CDR3 sequence: CSVYGTGLVQPQHF. CDR3 in DNA: TGCAGCGTTTACGGGACAGGGTTGGTTCAGCCCCAGCATTTT.